Included here is one T cell receptor (beta chain) sequence, with context. The sample belongs to a study of sequential checkpoint blockade in melanoma. V was cut by 3 bases and J by 6 bases, with 10 bases left in between. There are 12 residues in the CDR3. The V gene's germline CDR1 is SGHRS and CDR2 YFSETQ. Noted treatment: randomized to nivolumab then ipilimumab (arm A) or the reverse (arm B). Live CD3+CD8+ CD19− CD56− cells were sorted from PBMCs. Sequencing used immunoSEQ multiplex PCR; TCRdb keeps in-frame clones, though not all of them. Of around 12,000 clones in the sample, around 70% were seen once.

The chain links TRBV5-1 to TRBJ2-7; D perhaps matches TRBD2 (5 bases). The origin of this receptor is a human donor with melanoma. The sequencing here drew on CD8+ T cells sorted from blood (inferred from file names), taken from a patient given nivolumab and ipilimumab in sequence. This chain's CDR3 is CASSWSGSEQYF. The CDR3 DNA is TGCGCCAGCAGCTGGTCGGGGAGCGAGCAGTACTTC.